This T cell receptor beta chain is from a study of Graves' ophthalmopathy and Graves' hyperthyroidism. Study overall: The authors collected peripheral blood at initial diagnosis, before any treatment.

This clonotype was detected ten times or more. The target antigen is unknown. The CDR3 has 16 amino acids. In germline, CDR1 is WSHSY, CDR2 SAAADI. V lost 7 bases to trimming and J lost 5 bases; unmatched junction nucleotides: 13. Study-level results: Classification of ophthalmopathy versus stable hyperthyroidism by a 13-signature model yielded roughly 86% sensitivity and around 80% specificity.

Researchers turned away patients with other autoimmune diseases, uncontrolled infections, pregnancy or lactation. From RNA, the CDR3 regions of TCR beta chains were amplified and sequenced. HTBI primers served in a first-round RT-PCR, which a second-round multiplex PCR followed. From the multiplex PCR reads, TCRdb called clonotypes with MiXCR, one entry per CDR3 protein. The sample has under 400,000 distinct CDR3 sequences; roughly 15% are singletons. The chain couples TRBV10-2 to TRBJ2-2, with 7 bases identical to TRBD2. Sequences were obtained from peripheral blood. This receptor was taken from an adult man with Graves' ophthalmopathy. In nucleotides, the CDR3 is TGCGCCAGCACCGCGGAGGGAGGGGTGGGTACCGGGGAGCTGTTTTTT. As protein: CASTAEGGVGTGELFF.